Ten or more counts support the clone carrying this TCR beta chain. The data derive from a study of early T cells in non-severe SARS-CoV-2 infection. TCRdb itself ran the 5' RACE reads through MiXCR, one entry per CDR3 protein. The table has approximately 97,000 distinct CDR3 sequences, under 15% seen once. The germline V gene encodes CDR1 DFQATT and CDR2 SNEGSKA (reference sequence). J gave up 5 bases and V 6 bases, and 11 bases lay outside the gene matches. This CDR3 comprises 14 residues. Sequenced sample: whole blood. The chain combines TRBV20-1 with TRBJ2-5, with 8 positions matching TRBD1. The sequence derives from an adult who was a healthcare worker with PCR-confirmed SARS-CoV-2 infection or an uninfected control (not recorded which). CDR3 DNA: TGCAGTGCGGAGGACAGGGTGGGATTTGAGACCCAGTACTTC. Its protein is CSAEDRVGFETQYF.